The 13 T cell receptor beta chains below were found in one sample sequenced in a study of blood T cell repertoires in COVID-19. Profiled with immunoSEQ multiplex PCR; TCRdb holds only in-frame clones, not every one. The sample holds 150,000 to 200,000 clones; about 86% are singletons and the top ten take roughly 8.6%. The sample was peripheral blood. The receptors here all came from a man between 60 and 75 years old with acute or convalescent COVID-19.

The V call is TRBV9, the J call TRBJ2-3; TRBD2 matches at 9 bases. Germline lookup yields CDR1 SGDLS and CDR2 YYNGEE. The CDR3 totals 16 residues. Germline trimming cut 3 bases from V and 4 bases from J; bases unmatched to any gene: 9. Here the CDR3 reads CASSGRTSDRPDTQYF. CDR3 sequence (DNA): TGTGCCAGCAGCGGAAGGACTAGCGACCGACCAGATACGCAGTATTTT. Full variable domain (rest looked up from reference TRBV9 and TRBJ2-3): DSGVTQTPKHLITATGQRVTLRCSPRSGDLSVYWYQQSLDQGLQFLIQYYNGEERAKGNILERFSAQQFPDLHSELNLSSLELGDSALYFCASSGRTSDRPDTQYFGPGTRLTVL.

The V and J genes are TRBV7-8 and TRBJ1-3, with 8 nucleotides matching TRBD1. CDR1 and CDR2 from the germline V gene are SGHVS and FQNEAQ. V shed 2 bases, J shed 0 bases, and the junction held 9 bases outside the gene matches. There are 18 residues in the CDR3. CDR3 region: CASSLIRQGFSSGNTIYF. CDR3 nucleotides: TGTGCCAGCAGCTTAATTAGACAGGGGTTTTCCTCTGGAAACACCATATATTTT.

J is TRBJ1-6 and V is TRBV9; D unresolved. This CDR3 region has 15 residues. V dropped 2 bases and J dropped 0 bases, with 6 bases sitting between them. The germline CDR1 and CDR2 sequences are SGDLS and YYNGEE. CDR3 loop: CASSVRGSYNSPLHF. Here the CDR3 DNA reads TGTGCCAGCAGCGTTCGGGGCTCCTATAATTCACCCCTCCACTTT. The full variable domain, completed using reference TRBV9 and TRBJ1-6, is DSGVTQTPKHLITATGQRVTLRCSPRSGDLSVYWYQQSLDQGLQFLIQYYNGEERAKGNILERFSAQQFPDLHSELNLSSLELGDSALYFCASSVRGSYNSPLHFGNGTRLTVT.

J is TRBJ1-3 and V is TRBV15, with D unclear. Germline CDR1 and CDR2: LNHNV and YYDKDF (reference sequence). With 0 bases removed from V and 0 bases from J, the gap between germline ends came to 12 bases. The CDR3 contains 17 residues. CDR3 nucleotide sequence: TGTGCCACCAGCAGAGAGCCCCGGGTCGTCTCTGGAAACACCATATATTTT. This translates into CATSREPRVVSGNTIYF.

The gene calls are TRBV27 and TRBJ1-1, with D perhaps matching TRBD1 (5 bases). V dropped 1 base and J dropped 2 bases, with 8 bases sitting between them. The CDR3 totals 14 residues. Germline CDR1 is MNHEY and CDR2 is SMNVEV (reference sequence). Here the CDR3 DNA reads TGTGCCAGCAGTTTATGGGGGGGTAACACTGAAGCTTTCTTT. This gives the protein CASSLWGGNTEAFF.

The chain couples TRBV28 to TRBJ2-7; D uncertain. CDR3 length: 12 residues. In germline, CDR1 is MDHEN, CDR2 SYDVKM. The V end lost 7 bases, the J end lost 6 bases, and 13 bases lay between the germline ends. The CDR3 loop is CASKASLLEQYF. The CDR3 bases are TGTGCCAGCAAAGCGAGCCTCCTCGAGCAGTACTTC.

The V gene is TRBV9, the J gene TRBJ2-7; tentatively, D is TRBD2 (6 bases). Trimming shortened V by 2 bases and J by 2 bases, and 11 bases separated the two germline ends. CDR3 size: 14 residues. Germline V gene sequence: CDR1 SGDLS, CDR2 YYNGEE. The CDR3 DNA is TGTGCCAGCAGCGTTCGGGAGTCCCCCTACGAGCAGTACTTC. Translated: CASSVRESPYEQYF.

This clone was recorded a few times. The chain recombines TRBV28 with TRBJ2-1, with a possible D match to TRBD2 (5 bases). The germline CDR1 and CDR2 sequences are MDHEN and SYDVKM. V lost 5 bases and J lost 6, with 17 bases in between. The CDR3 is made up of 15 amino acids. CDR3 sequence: CASSPTRRRGNEQFF. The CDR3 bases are TGTGCCAGCAGTCCTACGCGACGCCGGGGCAATGAGCAGTTCTTC.

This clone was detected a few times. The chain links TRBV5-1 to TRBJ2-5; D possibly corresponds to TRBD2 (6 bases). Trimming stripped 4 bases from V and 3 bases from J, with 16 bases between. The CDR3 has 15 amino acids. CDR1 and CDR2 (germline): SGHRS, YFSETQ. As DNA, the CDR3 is TGCGCCAGCAGCCCCGGGAGTACAAGGGAAGAGACCCAGTACTTC. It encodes CASSPGSTREETQYF.

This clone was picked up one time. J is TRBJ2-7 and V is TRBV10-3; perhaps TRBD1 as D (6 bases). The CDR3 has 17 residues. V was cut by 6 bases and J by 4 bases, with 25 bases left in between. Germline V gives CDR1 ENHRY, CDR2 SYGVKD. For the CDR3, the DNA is TGTGCCATCAGCACCCCCCTACAGGGTATCCTTTCTTACGAGCAGTACTTC. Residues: CAISTPLQGILSYEQYF.

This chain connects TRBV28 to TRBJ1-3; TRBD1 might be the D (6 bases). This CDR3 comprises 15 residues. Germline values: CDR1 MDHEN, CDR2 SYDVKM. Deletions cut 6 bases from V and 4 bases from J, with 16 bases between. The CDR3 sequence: CASRPGTRGGNTIYF. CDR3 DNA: TGTGCCAGCAGACCCGGGACCAGGGGAGGAAACACCATATATTTT.

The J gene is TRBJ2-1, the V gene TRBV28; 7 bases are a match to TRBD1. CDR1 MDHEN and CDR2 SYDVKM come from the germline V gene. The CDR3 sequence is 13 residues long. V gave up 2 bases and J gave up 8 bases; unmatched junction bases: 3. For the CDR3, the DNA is TGTGCCAGCAGTTTAATAGGGGGCCATGAGCAGTTCTTC. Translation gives CASSLIGGHEQFF.

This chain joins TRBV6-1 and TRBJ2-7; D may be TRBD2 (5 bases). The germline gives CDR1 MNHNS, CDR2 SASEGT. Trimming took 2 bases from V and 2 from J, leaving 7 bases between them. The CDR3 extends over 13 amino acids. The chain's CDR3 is CASSERGPYEQYF. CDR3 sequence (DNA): TGTGCCAGCAGTGAACGAGGGCCCTACGAGCAGTACTTC.